A single count supports the clone carrying this T cell receptor beta chain. The antigen is unknown. This specimen belongs to a study of cytomegalovirus exposure and HLA in healthy donors. Study-level results: Reportedly, cytomegalovirus status was diagnosed with high sensitivity and specificity. In vitro testing confirmed a few CMV-associated chains as specific for CMV antigens.

CDR3 size: 15 residues. Germline V gives CDR1 GTSNPN, CDR2 SVGIG (reference sequence). Trimming removed 1 base from V and 4 bases from J; junction bases left unmatched: 3. The data were produced by immunoSEQ multiplex PCR, yet TCRdb's version contains in-frame clones alone and is incomplete. The table has under 50,000 clones, nearly 95% seen once. The sample taken for sequencing was PBMCs. This chain connects TRBV30 to TRBJ2-1; TRBD2 aligns across 11 bases. This sequence originates from a woman under 30 in good health and CMV-seropositive. The CDR3, as DNA: TGTGCCTGGAGTGGCGGGACTAGCGGATACAATGAGCAGTTCTTC. Amino acids: CAWSGGTSGYNEQFF.